These 20 T cell receptor beta chains originate from one sample sequenced in a study of regulatory T cells in long-lasting Graves disease. iRepertoire HTBI primers and Arm-PCR of CDR3 regions built TCR beta libraries. TCRdb reprocessed the multiplex PCR reads with MiXCR, giving one entry per CDR3 protein. The data contain 540,000 or so distinct CDR3 sequences, about 14% of them seen just once; the ten biggest clones take up roughly a tenth. Time point given: newly diagnosed GD, antithyroid drugs for less than 3 months. RNA extracted from PBMCs served as the sequencing template. The data were also submitted as part of a second study, on T cells in Graves' hyperthyroidism and ophthalmopathy.

The sample in question was peripheral blood mononuclear cells (PBMCs), obtained at new diagnosis, from a patient treated with antithyroid drugs. The receptors shown here come from a man under 40 with Graves disease.

This clonotype was observed a handful of times. The chain couples TRBV2 to TRBJ2-1; D ambiguous. Trimming cost V 6 bases and J 6 bases, with 9 bases left between them. The CDR3 is 12 residues long. CDR1 is SNHLY, CDR2 FYNNEI, per germline. CDR3 in DNA: TGTGCCAGCAGCCTAGGAATCAATGAGCAGTTCTTC. This translates into CASSLGINEQFF.

This chain links TRBV5-1 with TRBJ2-7; D may correspond to TRBD1 or TRBD2 (5 bases each). Germline V gene lookup returns CDR1 SGHRS and CDR2 YFSETQ. Trimming stripped 0 bases from V and 7 bases from J, with 14 bases between. The CDR3 has 14 residues. CDR3 protein: CASSLDRPGGEQYF. CDR3 DNA sequence: TGCGCCAGCAGCTTGGACAGGCCAGGCGGGGAGCAGTACTTC.

This clonotype came up a few times. The V and J genes are TRBV6-1 and TRBJ1-2; D may be TRBD1 (5 bases). This CDR3 has 13 residues. Between the trimmed V and J ends, which lost 9 bases and 4 bases, there was a span of 15 bases. Germline CDR1 is MNHNS and CDR2 is SASEGT. CDR3 sequence reads: CASSGPGFYGYTF. The CDR3 bases are TGTGCCAGTTCGGGGCCCGGATTCTATGGCTACACCTTC.

The chain employs TRBV6-1 and TRBJ2-1; D call uncertain. The ends were cut back, 7 bases at V and 1 base at J, with 17 bases in the middle. The germline V gene encodes CDR1 MNHNS and CDR2 SASEGT. CDR3 length: 16 residues. The CDR3 sequence: CASIKSLARSYNEQFF. CDR3 in DNA: TGTGCCAGCATCAAGTCCCTTGCCAGATCCTACAATGAGCAGTTCTTC.

This clonotype was counted many times. V and J are TRBV2 and TRBJ2-3; D remains ambiguous. V was pared by 6 bases and J by 2 bases, with 15 bases between. In germline, CDR1 is SNHLY, CDR2 FYNNEI. The CDR3 runs 15 residues. The CDR3 is CASSLAAGSTDTQYF. The CDR3 nucleotides are TGTGCCAGCAGCCTTGCGGCCGGTTCCACAGATACGCAGTATTTT. The full variable domain, in which reference TRBV2 and TRBJ2-3 provide the parts outside the CDR3, is EPEVTQTPSHQVTQMGQEVILRCVPISNHLYFYWYRQILGQKVEFLVSFYNNEISEKSEIFDDQFSVERPDGSNFTLKIRSTKLEDSAMYFCASSLAAGSTDTQYFGPGTRLTVL.

Points on this clonotype: This sequence may be a read error, since a much larger clone differs from it by one base. CDR3 amino acids: CSVEEILAGGYNEQSF. Here the CDR3 DNA reads TGCAGCGTTGAAGAAATTCTAGCGGGAGGATACAATGAGCAGTCCTTC. The V gene is TRBV29-1, the J gene TRBJ2-1, with 11 bases aligning to TRBD2. This CDR3 has 16 amino acids. CDR1 and CDR2 from the germline V gene are SQVTM and ANQGSEA.

This clonotype was found many times. The chain combines TRBV7-9 with TRBJ2-3; D is unresolved. Trimming stripped 5 bases from V and 2 bases from J, with 14 bases between. The CDR3 has 15 amino acids. Germline lookup yields CDR1 SEHNR and CDR2 FQNEAQ (reference sequence). CDR3 DNA: TGTGCCAGCAGCCCAGGCCCAGCTAACACAGATACGCAGTATTTT. It translates to CASSPGPANTDTQYF.

This clonotype was counted many times. The rearrangement links TRBV2 to TRBJ2-7; 10 bases are shared with TRBD1. The CDR3 is made up of 14 amino acids. Germline V gene lookup returns CDR1 SNHLY and CDR2 FYNNEI. After removal of 5 bases from V and 4 bases from J, the junction contained 5 bases not matched to a gene. Here the CDR3 reads CASSPTGGRYEQYF. The CDR3 nucleotides read TGTGCCAGCAGTCCGACAGGGGGCAGGTACGAGCAGTACTTC.

This clonotype was seen ten or more times. The chain is built from TRBV7-2 and TRBJ2-1, with 13 bases identical to TRBD2. This CDR3 spans 16 amino acids. Per the germline V gene, CDR1 is SGHTA and CDR2 is FQGNSA. Trimming took 5 bases from V and 2 from J; bases not matched to a gene: 3. The CDR3 reads CASSRLAGGAYNEQFF. CDR3 nucleotide sequence: TGTGCCAGCAGCAGACTAGCGGGAGGAGCCTACAATGAGCAGTTCTTC. Looking up the rest from reference TRBV7-2 and TRBJ2-1 gives the full variable domain: GAGVSQSPSNKVTEKGKDVELRCDPISGHTALYWYRQSLGQGLEFLIYFQGNSAPDKSGLPSDRFSAERTGGSVSTLTIQRTQQEDSAVYLCASSRLAGGAYNEQFFGPGTRLTVL.

This clonotype came up many times. The chain uses TRBV20-1 and TRBJ1-2; 11 positions agree with TRBD1. V dropped 5 bases and J dropped 8; count of bases not matched to a gene: 10. CDR3 length: 14 residues. Germline loops: CDR1 DFQATT, CDR2 SNEGSKA (reference sequence). The CDR3: CSAGGGDRGEGYTF. DNA of the CDR3: TGCAGTGCTGGGGGGGGGGACAGGGGGGAAGGCTACACCTTC.

Ten or more counts support this clonotype. This chain joins TRBV11-2 and TRBJ1-5; 7 bases are a match to TRBD1. This CDR3 spans 15 amino acids. Trimming at V came to 0 bases and at J to 1 base, leaving 0 bases not matched to a gene. Germline V lookup: CDR1 SGHAT, CDR2 FQNNGV. CDR3 amino acids: CASSLEGQSNQPQHF. The CDR3 region has the DNA TGTGCCAGCAGCTTAGAGGGACAGAGCAATCAGCCCCAGCATTTT.

This clonotype showed up many times. The chain recombines TRBV3-1 with TRBJ1-2; the D gene is possibly TRBD1 (5 bases). V shed 6 bases and J shed 2 bases, with 10 bases lying between them. Germline V lookup: CDR1 LGHDT, CDR2 YNNKEL (reference sequence). CDR3 length equals 13 residues. The CDR3 spells CASRQGRNYGYTF. CDR3 sequence (DNA): TGTGCCAGCAGGCAGGGACGGAACTATGGCTACACCTTC. The full variable domain, its missing parts supplied by reference TRBV3-1 and TRBJ1-2, is DTAVSQTPKYLVTQMGNDKSIKCEQNLGHDTMYWYKQDSKKFLKIMFSYNNKELIINETVPNRFSPKSPDKAHLNLHINSLELGDSAVYFCASRQGRNYGYTFGSGTRLTVV.

This clonotype was counted at least ten times. The chain couples TRBV20-1 to TRBJ2-1; the match to TRBD2 covers 9 bases. The CDR3 runs 13 residues. Germline loops: CDR1 DFQATT, CDR2 SNEGSKA (reference sequence). V shed 5 bases, J shed 7 bases, and the junction held 6 bases outside the gene matches. The CDR3: CSAPGTSMNEQFF. For the CDR3, the DNA is TGCAGTGCTCCCGGGACTAGCATGAATGAGCAGTTCTTC.

This clonotype was recorded many times. The genes are TRBV15 and TRBJ2-3, with 12 nucleotides matching TRBD1. The CDR3 spans 14 residues. The germline CDR1 and CDR2 sequences are LNHNV and YYDKDF (reference sequence). J was trimmed by 6 bases and V by 6 bases; bases with no gene match: 4. The CDR3 spells CATRPGQGADTQYF. CDR3 nucleotide sequence: TGTGCCACCAGACCGGGACAGGGGGCGGATACGCAGTATTTT.

The chain combines TRBV7-9 with TRBJ2-7, with TRBD1 matching 9 bases. Germline V CDR1 and CDR2: SEHNR, FQNEAQ (reference sequence). The CDR3 totals 16 residues. V lost 7 bases, J lost 3 bases, and 13 bases stayed unmatched. The CDR3 protein is CASNDMDRGRDYEQYF. CDR3 DNA: TGTGCCAGCAACGATATGGACAGGGGAAGGGACTACGAGCAGTACTTC.

J is TRBJ2-7 and V is TRBV14; no clear D gene. CDR1 is SGHDN and CDR2 is FVKESK in the germline V gene. The CDR3 loop spans 13 amino acids. V was pared by 4 bases and J by 7 bases, with 14 bases between. The CDR3 region has the DNA TGTGCCAGCAGCCCTCTCCCCTGGAAAGAGCAGTACTTC. This sequence encodes CASSPLPWKEQYF.

As to this clonotype: Possible read error: a much larger clone is one base away. V and J are TRBV11-2 and TRBJ2-1; D is undetermined. The germline gives CDR1 SGHAT, CDR2 FQNNGV. The CDR3 is 12 residues long. The CDR3: CVSSLDGNEQFF. The CDR3 nucleotides are TGTGTCAGCAGCTTGGACGGCAATGAGCAGTTCTTC.

This clonotype was detected ten times or more. The DNA of the CDR3 is TGTGCCAGCAGCCCAATCGGGGAGCTGTTTTTT. Amino acid sequence: CASSPIGELFF. This rearrangement joins TRBV7-9 to TRBJ2-2; D not certain. V was pared by 5 bases and J by 7 bases, with 5 bases between. The CDR3 consists of 11 residues. Germline assignment: CDR1 SEHNR and CDR2 FQNEAQ (reference sequence).

In this sample, this clonotype turned up many times. The J gene is TRBJ1-5, the V gene TRBV20-1; 7 positions match TRBD1. The CDR3 consists of 13 residues. CDR1 DFQATT and CDR2 SNEGSKA come from the germline V gene (reference sequence). The trim removed 6 bases at V and 0 bases at J, leaving 2 bases unmatched. The chain's CDR3 is CSAAGGSNQPQHF. In DNA, the CDR3 is TGCAGTGCCGCAGGGGGTAGCAATCAGCCCCAGCATTTT.

This clonotype was seen repeatedly, ten times or more. The chain couples TRBV2 to TRBJ2-7, with 10 bases identical to TRBD2. The CDR3 consists of 13 residues. The germline CDR1 and CDR2 sequences are SNHLY and FYNNEI. Trimming took 8 bases from V and 2 from J; bases not matched to a gene: 3. The CDR3 nucleotides are TGTGCCAGCGCCGGACTAGCGGCCTACGAGCAGTACTTC. As protein: CASAGLAAYEQYF.